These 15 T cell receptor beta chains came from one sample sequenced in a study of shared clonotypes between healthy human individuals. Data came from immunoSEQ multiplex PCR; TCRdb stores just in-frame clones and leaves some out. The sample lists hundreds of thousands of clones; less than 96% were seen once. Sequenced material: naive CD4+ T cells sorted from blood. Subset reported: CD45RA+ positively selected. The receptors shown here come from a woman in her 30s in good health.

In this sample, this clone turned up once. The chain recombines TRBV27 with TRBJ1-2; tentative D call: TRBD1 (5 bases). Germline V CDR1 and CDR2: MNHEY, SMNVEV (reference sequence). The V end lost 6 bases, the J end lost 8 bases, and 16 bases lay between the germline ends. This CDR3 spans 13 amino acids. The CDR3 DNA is TGTGCCAGCAGCCCTGACTGGAGGGGAGGCTACACCTTC. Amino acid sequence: CASSPDWRGGYTF.

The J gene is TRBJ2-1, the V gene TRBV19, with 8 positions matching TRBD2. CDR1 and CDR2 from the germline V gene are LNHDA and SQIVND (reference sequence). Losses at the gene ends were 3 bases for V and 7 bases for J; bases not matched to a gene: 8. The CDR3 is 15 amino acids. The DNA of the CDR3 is TGTGCCAGTAGTATTATGGGACTAGTGGATAATGAGCAGTTCTTC. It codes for CASSIMGLVDNEQFF.

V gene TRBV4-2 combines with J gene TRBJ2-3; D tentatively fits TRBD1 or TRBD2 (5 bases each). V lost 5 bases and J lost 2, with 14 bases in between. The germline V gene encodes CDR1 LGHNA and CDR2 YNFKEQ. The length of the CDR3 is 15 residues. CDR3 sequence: CASSGREKSTDTQYF. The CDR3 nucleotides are TGTGCCAGCAGCGGCAGGGAGAAATCCACAGATACGCAGTATTTT.

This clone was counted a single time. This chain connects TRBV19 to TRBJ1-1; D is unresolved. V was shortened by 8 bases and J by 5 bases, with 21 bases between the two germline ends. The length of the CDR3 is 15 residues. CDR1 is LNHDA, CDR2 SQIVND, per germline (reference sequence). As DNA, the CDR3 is TGTGCCAGTCGCCGGACCCCCGCGGGAGTGACTGAAGCTTTCTTT. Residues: CASRRTPAGVTEAFF.

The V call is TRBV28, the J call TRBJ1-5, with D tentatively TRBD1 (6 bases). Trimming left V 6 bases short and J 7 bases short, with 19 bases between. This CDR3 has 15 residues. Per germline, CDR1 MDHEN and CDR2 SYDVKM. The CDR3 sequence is CASSPPGGLKQPQHF. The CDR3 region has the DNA TGTGCCAGCAGCCCCCCCGGGGGGCTAAAACAGCCCCAGCATTTT.

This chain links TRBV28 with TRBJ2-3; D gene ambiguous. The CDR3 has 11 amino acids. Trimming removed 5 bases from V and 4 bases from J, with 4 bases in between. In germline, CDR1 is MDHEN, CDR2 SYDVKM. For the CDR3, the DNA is TGTGCCAGCAGTGACGCAGATACGCAGTATTTT. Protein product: CASSDADTQYF.

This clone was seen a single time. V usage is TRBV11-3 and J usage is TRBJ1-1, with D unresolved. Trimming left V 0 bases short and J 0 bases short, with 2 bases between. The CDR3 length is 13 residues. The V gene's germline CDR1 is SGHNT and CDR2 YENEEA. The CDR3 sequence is CASSLEVNTEAFF. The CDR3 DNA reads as TGTGCCAGCAGCTTAGAGGTGAACACTGAAGCTTTCTTT.

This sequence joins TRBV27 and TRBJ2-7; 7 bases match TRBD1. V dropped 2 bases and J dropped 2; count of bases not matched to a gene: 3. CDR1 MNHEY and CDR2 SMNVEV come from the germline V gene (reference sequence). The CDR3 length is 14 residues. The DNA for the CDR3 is TGTGCCAGCAGTTTAATGCAGGGGGCCTACGAGCAGTACTTC. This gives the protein CASSLMQGAYEQYF.

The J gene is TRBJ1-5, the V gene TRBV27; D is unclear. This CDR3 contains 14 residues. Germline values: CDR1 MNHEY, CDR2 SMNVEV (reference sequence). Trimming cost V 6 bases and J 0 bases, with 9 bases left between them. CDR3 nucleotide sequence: TGTGCCAGCAGAGCAGGCTATAGCAATCAGCCCCAGCATTTT. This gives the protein CASRAGYSNQPQHF.

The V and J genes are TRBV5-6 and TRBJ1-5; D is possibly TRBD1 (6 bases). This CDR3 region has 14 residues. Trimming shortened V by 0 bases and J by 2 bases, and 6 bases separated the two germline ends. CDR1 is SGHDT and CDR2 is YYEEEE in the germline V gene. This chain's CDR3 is CASSLAGGNQPQHF. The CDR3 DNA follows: TGTGCCAGCAGCTTGGCAGGGGGCAATCAGCCCCAGCATTTT.

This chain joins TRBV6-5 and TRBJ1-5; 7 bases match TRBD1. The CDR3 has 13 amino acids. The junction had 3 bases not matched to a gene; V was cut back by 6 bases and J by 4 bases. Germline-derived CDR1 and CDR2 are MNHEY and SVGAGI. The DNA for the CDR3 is TGTGCCAGCAGATTGACAGGGAATCAGCCCCAGCATTTT. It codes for CASRLTGNQPQHF.

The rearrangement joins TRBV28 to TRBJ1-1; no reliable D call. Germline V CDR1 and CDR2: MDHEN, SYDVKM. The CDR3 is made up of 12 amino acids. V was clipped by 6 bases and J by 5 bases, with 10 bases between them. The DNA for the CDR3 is TGTGCCAGCAGCCGCTCCGTTACTGAAGCTTTCTTT. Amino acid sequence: CASSRSVTEAFF.

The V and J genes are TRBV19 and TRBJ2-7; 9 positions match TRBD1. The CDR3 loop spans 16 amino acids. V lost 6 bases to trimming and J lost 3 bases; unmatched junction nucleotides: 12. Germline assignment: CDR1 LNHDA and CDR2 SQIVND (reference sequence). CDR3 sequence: CASSPRGTGRIYEQYF. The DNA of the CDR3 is TGTGCCAGTAGCCCCCGGGGGACAGGGAGAATCTACGAGCAGTACTTC.

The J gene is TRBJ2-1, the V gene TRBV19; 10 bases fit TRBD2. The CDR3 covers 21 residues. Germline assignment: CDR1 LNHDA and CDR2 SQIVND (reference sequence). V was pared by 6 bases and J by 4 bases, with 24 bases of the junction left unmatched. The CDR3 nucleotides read TGTGCCAGTAGCGTTCACCCCGCTAGCGGGAGCCCAATCCCACTTTACAATGAGCAGTTCTTC. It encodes CASSVHPASGSPIPLYNEQFF.

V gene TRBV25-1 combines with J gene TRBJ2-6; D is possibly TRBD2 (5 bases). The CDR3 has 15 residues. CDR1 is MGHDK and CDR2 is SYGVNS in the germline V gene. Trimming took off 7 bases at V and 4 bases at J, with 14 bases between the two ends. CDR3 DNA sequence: TGTGCCAGCACCCCCTCCGGGGTGGGGGCCAACGTCCTGACTTTC. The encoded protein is CASTPSGVGANVLTF. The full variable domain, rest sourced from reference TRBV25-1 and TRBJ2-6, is EADIYQTPRYLVIGTGKKITLECSQTMGHDKMYWYQQDPGMELHLIHYSYGVNSTEKGDLSSESTVSRIRTEHFPLTLESARPSHTSQYLCASTPSGVGANVLTFGAGSRLTVL.